One and the same sample provided the 5 T cell receptor beta chains below, sequenced in a study of T cells in Graves' hyperthyroidism and ophthalmopathy. TCR beta CDR3 regions were amplified from RNA. Researchers ran a first-round RT-PCR on the TCR CDR3 using the HTBI primer set. One entry per CDR3 protein, called by TCRdb with MiXCR from the multiplex PCR reads. This sample has some 300,000 distinct CDR3 sequences, with roughly 15% found just once. The sample taken for sequencing was blood. Receptors originate from a woman aged 30 to 39 with Graves' hyperthyroidism that later progressed to Graves' ophthalmopathy.

This clonotype was counted many times. The J gene is TRBJ1-1, the V gene TRBV6-5, with TRBD1 matching 10 bases. CDR3 length: 16 residues. Trimming at V came to 2 bases and at J to 5 bases, leaving 8 bases not matched to a gene. Germline V gene data show CDR1 as MNHEY and CDR2 as SVGAGI. In DNA form, the CDR3 reads TGTGCCAGCAGTTACCAACGGACAGGGGGAACGACTGAAGCTTTCTTT. Translating it yields CASSYQRTGGTTEAFF.

In its sample, this clonotype was seen many times. The chain joins TRBV24-1 to TRBJ2-5, with D possibly TRBD2 on 5 matching bases. V gave up 3 bases and J gave up 1 base, with 11 bases separating them. The CDR3 runs to 15 residues. The germline CDR1 and CDR2 sequences are KGHDR and SFDVKD. CDR3 protein: CATSDPTRPQETQYF. The CDR3 region has the DNA TGTGCCACCAGTGATCCAACTAGGCCCCAAGAGACCCAGTACTTC.

The chain uses TRBV28 and TRBJ2-7, with 13 bases that match TRBD2. The length of the CDR3 is 17 residues. After removal of 5 bases from V and 4 bases from J, the junction contained 11 bases not matched to a gene. CDR1 is MDHEN and CDR2 is SYDVKM in the germline V gene. The CDR3 loop is CASSGASWTSGRYEQYF. CDR3 nucleotide sequence: TGTGCCAGCAGTGGGGCTAGTTGGACTAGCGGGAGATACGAGCAGTACTTC. Complete variable domain (other parts from reference TRBV28 and TRBJ2-7): DVKVTQSSRYLVKRTGEKVFLECVQDMDHENMFWYRQDPGLGLRLIYFSYDVKMKEKGDIPEGYSVSREKKERFSLILESASTNQTSMYLCASSGASWTSGRYEQYFGPGTRLTVT.

The genes are TRBV15 and TRBJ2-5; perhaps TRBD2 as D (6 bases). Trimming removed 5 bases from V and 5 bases from J, with 15 bases in between. CDR1 and CDR2 from the germline V gene are LNHNV and YYDKDF (reference sequence). CDR3 size: 14 residues. This chain's CDR3 is CATSGGTPRETQYF. The DNA of the CDR3 is TGTGCCACCAGCGGAGGGACTCCCCGGGAGACCCAGTACTTC.

The J gene is TRBJ1-4, the V gene TRBV14, with D maybe TRBD1 (6 bases). Germline V CDR1 and CDR2: SGHDN, FVKESK. The germline V and J ends were trimmed by 4 bases and 3 bases, with 21 bases remaining between them. The CDR3 has 18 residues. The CDR3 loop is CASSPRDIRWDSNEKLFF. DNA of the CDR3: TGTGCCAGCAGCCCCCGGGACATCCGATGGGATTCTAATGAAAAACTGTTTTTT.